This TCR beta chain was identified during a study of early T cells in non-severe SARS-CoV-2 infection. Study-level results: VDJdb matching, biased toward anti-spike CD8 responses, missed private and CD4 specificities.

V lost 1 base to trimming and J lost 2 bases; unmatched junction nucleotides: 10. CDR1 is KGHSH, CDR2 LQKENI, per germline. The length of the CDR3 is 18 residues. Unique molecular identifiers were added to individual cDNA molecules. TCRdb re-called the 5' RACE reads through MiXCR, storing one row per CDR3 protein. Of about 81,000 distinct CDR3 sequences listed, roughly 5.7% are singletons. Details on this clonotype: Its antigen is currently unknown.

Sequenced: whole blood. The rearrangement joins TRBV18 to TRBJ2-1; 8 bases are a match to TRBD1. The clonotype comes from an adult who was a healthcare worker with PCR-confirmed SARS-CoV-2 infection or an uninfected control (not recorded which). CDR3 DNA: TGTGCCAGCTCACCACGTGTGTTCGGACAGGGCGCCTACAATGAGCAGTTCTTC. Its translation is CASSPRVFGQGAYNEQFF.